The present T cell receptor beta chain was sequenced within a study of cytomegalovirus exposure and HLA in healthy donors. Study-level points and caveats: Some segments of the V type, notably TRBV6-2 and TRBV6-3, were excluded as indistinguishable. A previous analysis found most TCR beta V segments productive roughly 90% or roughly 30% of the time.

A word on this clone: The antigen is unknown.

Germline V CDR1 and CDR2: SGHTA, FQGNSA. The CDR3 runs 14 residues. Trimming cost V 5 bases and J 1 base, with 11 bases left between them. This PCR relied on a set of 60 Vbeta primers and 13 Jbeta primers. Libraries were prepared by immunoSEQ multiplex PCR; TCRdb keeps only in-frame clonotypes and omits some of them. The sample features about 210,000 clones, with approximately 1% in its top ten. The sequencing input was PBMCs. This rearrangement joins TRBV7-2 to TRBJ2-5, with D hard to call. The TCR was taken from a woman between 25 and 40 years old in good health and CMV-seropositive. CDR3 nucleotides: TGTGCCAGCAGCCCTTCCCTAATCCAAGAGACCCAGTACTTC. Translating gives CASSPSLIQETQYF.